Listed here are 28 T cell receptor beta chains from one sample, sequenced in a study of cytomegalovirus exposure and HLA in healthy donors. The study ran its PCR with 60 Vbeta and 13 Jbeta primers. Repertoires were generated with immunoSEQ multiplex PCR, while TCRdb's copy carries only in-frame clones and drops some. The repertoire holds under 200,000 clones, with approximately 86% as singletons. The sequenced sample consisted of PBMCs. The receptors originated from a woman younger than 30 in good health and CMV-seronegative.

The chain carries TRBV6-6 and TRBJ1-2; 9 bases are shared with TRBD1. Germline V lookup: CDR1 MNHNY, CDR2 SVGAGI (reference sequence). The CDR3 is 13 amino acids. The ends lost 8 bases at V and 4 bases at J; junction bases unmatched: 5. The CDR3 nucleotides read TGTGCCAGCTCAGGGGACAGGGCCTATGGCTACACCTTC. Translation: CASSGDRAYGYTF.

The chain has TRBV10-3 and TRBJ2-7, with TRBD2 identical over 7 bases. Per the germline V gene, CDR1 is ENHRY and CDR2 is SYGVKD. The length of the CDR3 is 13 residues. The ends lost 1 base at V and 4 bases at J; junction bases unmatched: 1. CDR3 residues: CAISEWGGYEQYF. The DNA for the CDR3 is TGTGCCATCAGTGAGTGGGGGGGTTACGAGCAGTACTTC.

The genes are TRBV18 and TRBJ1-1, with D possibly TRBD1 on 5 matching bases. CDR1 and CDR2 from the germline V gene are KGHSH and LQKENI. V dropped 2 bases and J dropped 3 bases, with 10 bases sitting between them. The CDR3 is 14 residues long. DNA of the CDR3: TGTGCCAGCTCACCAACAGGAGGGGACACTGAAGCTTTCTTT. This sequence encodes CASSPTGGDTEAFF. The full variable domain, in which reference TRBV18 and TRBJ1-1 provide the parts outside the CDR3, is NAGVMQNPRHLVRRRGQEARLRCSPMKGHSHVYWYRQLPEEGLKFMVYLQKENIIDESGMPKERFSAEFPKEGPSILRIQQVVRGDSAAYFCASSPTGGDTEAFFGQGTRLTVV.

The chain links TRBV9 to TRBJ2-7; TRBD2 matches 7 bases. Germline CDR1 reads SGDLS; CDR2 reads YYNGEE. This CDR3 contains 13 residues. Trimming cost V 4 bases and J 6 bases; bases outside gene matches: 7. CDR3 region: CASSQGEGIEQYF. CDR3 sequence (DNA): TGTGCCAGCAGCCAAGGGGAGGGCATCGAGCAGTACTTC.

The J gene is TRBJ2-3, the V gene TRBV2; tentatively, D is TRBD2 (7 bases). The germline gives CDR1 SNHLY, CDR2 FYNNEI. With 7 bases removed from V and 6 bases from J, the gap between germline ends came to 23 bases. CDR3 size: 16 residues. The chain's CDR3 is CASIPGAGVFSDTQYF. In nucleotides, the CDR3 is TGTGCCAGCATTCCGGGGGCGGGAGTCTTTTCCGATACGCAGTATTTT. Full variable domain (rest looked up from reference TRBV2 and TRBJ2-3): EPEVTQTPSHQVTQMGQEVILRCVPISNHLYFYWYRQILGQKVEFLVSFYNNEISEKSEIFDDQFSVERPDGSNFTLKIRSTKLEDSAMYFCASIPGAGVFSDTQYFGPGTRLTVL.

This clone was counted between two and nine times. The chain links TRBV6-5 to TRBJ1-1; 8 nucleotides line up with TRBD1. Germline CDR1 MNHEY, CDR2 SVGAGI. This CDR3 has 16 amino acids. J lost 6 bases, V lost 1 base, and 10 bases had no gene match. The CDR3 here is CASSYWTGIAVAEAFF. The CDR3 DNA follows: TGTGCCAGCAGTTACTGGACAGGGATAGCGGTGGCTGAAGCTTTCTTT.

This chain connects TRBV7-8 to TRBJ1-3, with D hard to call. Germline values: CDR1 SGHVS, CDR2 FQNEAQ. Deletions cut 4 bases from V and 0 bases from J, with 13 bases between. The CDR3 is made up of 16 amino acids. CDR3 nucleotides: TGTGCCAGCAGCTCCCGTCGAGGCCCCTCTGGAAACACCATATATTTT. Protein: CASSSRRGPSGNTIYF.

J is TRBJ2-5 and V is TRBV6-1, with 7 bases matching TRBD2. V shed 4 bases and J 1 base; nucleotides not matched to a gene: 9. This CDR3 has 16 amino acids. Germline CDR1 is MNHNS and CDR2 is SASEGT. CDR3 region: CASSVADGGGQETQYF. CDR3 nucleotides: TGTGCCAGCAGTGTTGCGGATGGGGGGGGCCAAGAGACCCAGTACTTC.

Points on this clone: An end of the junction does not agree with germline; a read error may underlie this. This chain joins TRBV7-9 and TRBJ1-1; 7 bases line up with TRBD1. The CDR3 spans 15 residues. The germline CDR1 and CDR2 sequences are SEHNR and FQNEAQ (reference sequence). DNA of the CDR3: TGTTCCAGCAGTGCAGGGGGAGAGATGAACACTGAAGCTTTCTTT. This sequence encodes CSSSAGGEMNTEAFF.

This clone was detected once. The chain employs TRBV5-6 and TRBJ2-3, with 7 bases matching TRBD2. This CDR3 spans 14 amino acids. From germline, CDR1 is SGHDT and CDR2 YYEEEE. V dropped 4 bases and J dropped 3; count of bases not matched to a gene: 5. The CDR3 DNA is TGTGCCAGCAGCCCCTGGGGGGGGACAGATACGCAGTATTTT. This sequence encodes CASSPWGGTDTQYF.

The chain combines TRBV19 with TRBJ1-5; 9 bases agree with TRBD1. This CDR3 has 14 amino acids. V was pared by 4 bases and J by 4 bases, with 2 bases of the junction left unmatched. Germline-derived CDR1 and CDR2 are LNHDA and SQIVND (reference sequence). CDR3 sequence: CASSTDRGNQPQHF. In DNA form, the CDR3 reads TGTGCCAGTAGTACCGACAGGGGGAATCAGCCCCAGCATTTT.

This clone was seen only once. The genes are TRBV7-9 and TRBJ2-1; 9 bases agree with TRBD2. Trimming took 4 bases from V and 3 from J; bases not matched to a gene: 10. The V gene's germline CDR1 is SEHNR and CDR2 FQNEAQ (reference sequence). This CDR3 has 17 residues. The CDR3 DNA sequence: TGTGCCAGCAGCTCCCATTGGGCTAGCGGGGACTACAATGAGCAGTTCTTC. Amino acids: CASSSHWASGDYNEQFF.

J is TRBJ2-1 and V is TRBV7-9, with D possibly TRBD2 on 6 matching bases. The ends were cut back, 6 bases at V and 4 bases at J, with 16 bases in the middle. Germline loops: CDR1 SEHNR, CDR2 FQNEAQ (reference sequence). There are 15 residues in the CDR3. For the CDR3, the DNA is TGTGCCAGCAGGAACAGGAGGGAGGATTACAATGAGCAGTTCTTC. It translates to CASRNRREDYNEQFF.

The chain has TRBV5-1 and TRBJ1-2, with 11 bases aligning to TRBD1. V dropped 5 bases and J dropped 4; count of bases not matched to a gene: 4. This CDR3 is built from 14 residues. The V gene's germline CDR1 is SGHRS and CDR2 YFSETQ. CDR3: CASRRTGGGYGYTF. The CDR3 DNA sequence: TGCGCCAGCAGGAGGACAGGGGGCGGCTATGGCTACACCTTC. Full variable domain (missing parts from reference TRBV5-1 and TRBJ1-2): KAGVTQTPRYLIKTRGQQVTLSCSPISGHRSVSWYQQTPGQGLQFLFEYFSETQRNKGNFPGRFSGRQFSNSRSEMNVSTLELGDSALYLCASRRTGGGYGYTFGSGTRLTVV.

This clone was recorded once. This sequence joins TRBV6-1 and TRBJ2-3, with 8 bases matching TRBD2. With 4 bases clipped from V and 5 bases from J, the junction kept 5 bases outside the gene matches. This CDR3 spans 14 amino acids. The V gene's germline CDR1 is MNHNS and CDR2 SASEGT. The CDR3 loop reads CASSGGLGRDTQYF. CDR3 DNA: TGTGCCAGCAGTGGGGGACTAGGAAGAGATACGCAGTATTTT.

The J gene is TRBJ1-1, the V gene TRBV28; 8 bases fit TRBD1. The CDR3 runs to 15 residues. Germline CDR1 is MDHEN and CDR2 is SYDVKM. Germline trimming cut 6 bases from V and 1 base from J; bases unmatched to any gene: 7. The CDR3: CASRDVGTGNTEAFF. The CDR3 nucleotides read TGTGCCAGCAGGGACGTCGGGACAGGGAACACTGAAGCTTTCTTT.

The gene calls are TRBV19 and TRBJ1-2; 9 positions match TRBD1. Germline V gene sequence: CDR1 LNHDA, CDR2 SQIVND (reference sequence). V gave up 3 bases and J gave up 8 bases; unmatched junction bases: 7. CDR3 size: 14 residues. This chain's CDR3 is CASSIRGQGLGYTF. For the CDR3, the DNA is TGTGCCAGTAGTATTCGGGGACAGGGTTTGGGCTACACCTTC.

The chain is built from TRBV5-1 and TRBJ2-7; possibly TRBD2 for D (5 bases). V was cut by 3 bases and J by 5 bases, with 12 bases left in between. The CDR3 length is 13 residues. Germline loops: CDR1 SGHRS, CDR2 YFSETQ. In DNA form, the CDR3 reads TGCGCCAGCAGCTCCCAGAGCGGCGACGAGCAGTACTTC. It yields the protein CASSSQSGDEQYF.

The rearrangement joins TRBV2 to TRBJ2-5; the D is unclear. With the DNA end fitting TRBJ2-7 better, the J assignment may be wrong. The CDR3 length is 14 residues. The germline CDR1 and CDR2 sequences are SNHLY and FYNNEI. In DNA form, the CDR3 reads TGTGCCAGCAGTGTAAGACACCTTGCCTACGAGCAGTACTTC. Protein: CASSVRHLAYEQYF.

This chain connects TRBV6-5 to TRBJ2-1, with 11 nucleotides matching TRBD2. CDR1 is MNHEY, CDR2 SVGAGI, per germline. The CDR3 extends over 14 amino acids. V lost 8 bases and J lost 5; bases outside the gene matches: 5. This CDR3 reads CASRPGLADNEQFF. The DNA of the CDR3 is TGTGCCAGCCGACCGGGACTAGCGGACAATGAGCAGTTCTTC.

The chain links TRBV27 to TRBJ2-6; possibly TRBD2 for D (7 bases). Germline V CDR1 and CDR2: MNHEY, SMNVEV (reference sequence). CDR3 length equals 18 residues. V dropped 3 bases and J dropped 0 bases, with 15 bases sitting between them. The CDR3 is CASSLGGLWGSGANVLTF. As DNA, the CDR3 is TGTGCCAGCAGTTTGGGGGGGCTGTGGGGCTCTGGGGCCAACGTCCTGACTTTC.

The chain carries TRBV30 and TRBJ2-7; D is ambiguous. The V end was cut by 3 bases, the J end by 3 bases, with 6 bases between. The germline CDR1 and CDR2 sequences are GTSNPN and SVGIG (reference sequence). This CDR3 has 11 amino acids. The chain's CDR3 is CAWRVSYEQYF. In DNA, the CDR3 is TGTGCCTGGAGAGTCAGCTACGAGCAGTACTTC. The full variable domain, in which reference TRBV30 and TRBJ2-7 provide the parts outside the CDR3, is SQTIHQWPATLVQPVGSPLSLECTVEGTSNPNLYWYRQAAGRGLQLLFYSVGIGQISSEVPQNLSASRPQDRQFILSSKKLLLSDSGFYLCAWRVSYEQYFGPGTRLTVT.

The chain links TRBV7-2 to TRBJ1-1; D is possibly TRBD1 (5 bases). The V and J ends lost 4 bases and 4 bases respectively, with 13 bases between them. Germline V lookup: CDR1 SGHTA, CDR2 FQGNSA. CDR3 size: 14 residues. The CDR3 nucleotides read TGTGCCAGCAGCTCCCAGGGATTGCGCACTGAAGCTTTCTTT. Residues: CASSSQGLRTEAFF.

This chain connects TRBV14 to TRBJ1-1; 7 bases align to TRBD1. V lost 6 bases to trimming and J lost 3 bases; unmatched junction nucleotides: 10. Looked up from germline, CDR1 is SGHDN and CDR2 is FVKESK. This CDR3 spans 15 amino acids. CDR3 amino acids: CASRHRQGKYTEAFF. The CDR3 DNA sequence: TGTGCCAGCAGGCATAGACAGGGCAAATACACTGAAGCTTTCTTT.

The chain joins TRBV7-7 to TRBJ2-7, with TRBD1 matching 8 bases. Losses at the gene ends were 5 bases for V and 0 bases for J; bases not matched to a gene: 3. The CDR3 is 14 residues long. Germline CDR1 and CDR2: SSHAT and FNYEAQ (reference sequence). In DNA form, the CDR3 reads TGTGCCAGCAGCCGGGACAGGAGCTCCTACGAGCAGTACTTC. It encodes CASSRDRSSYEQYF.

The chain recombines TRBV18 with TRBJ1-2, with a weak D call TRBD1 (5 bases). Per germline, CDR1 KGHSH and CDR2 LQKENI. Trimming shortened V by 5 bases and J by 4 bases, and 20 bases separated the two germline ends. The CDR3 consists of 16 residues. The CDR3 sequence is CASSASSGGGGYGYTF. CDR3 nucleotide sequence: TGTGCCAGCTCAGCGAGCTCTGGCGGGGGAGGCTATGGCTACACCTTC.

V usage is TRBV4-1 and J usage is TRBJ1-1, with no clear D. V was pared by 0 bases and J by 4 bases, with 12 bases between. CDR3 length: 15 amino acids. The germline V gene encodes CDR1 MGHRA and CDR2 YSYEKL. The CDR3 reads CASSQDDSRGTEAFF. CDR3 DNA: TGCGCCAGCAGCCAAGATGACTCCCGGGGCACTGAAGCTTTCTTT.

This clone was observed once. DNA for the CDR3: TGTGCCAGCAGCCCGGGAGGGGGGGCAGATACGCAGTATTTT. This encodes CASSPGGGADTQYF. The chain couples TRBV5-6 to TRBJ2-3; 8 nucleotides align to TRBD2. Unmatched junction bases numbered 5, after V lost 4 bases and J lost 4 bases. The germline CDR1 and CDR2 sequences are SGHDT and YYEEEE. There are 14 residues in the CDR3.